The 25 T cell receptor beta chains listed next were all sequenced from one sample in a study of cytomegalovirus exposure and HLA in healthy donors. PCR was performed using 60 Vbeta and 13 Jbeta primers. Libraries were prepared by immunoSEQ multiplex PCR; TCRdb keeps only in-frame clonotypes and omits some of them. This table holds over 100,000 clones. Sequencing used PBMCs. All receptors derive from a man aged 35 to 55 in good health and CMV-seropositive.

This chain uses TRBV29-1 with TRBJ2-2; 7 positions match TRBD2. The CDR3 extends over 14 amino acids. Trimming at V came to 4 bases and at J to 3 bases, leaving 5 bases not matched to a gene. Germline loops: CDR1 SQVTM, CDR2 ANQGSEA. The CDR3 DNA reads as TGCAGCGTTGGGGGGGGAGCTTACACCGGGGAGCTGTTTTTT. This codes for CSVGGGAYTGELFF.

The CDR3 bases are TGTGCCAGCAGCCGGGGGGGACAGGGCCCCTACAATGAGCAGTTCTTC. Amino acids: CASSRGGQGPYNEQFF. The rearrangement uses TRBV7-3 and TRBJ2-1, with a weak D call TRBD1 (9 bases). This CDR3 contains 16 residues. V was trimmed by 5 bases and J by 2 bases, leaving 16 bases between them. CDR1 is SGHTA and CDR2 is FQGTGA in the germline V gene.

The rearrangement joins TRBV5-4 to TRBJ2-3; 10 positions match TRBD2. CDR3 length: 16 residues. J lost 1 base, V lost 0 bases, and 2 bases had no gene match. CDR1 and CDR2 (germline): SGHNT, YYREEE (reference sequence). The CDR3 spells CASSLVGTSGTDTQYF. The CDR3 region has the DNA TGTGCCAGCAGCTTGGTTGGGACTAGCGGCACAGATACGCAGTATTTT.

The DNA of the CDR3 is TGTGCCAGCAGTTTAAGGGACAGAGAAGCTTTCTTT. Its translation: CASSLRDREAFF. The J gene is TRBJ1-1, the V gene TRBV28; 7 bases line up with TRBD1. CDR1 MDHEN and CDR2 SYDVKM come from the germline V gene. The CDR3 sequence is 12 residues long. Losses at the gene ends were 2 bases for V and 8 bases for J; bases not matched to a gene: 2. Variable domain in full (rest from reference TRBV28 and TRBJ1-1): DVKVTQSSRYLVKRTGEKVFLECVQDMDHENMFWYRQDPGLGLRLIYFSYDVKMKEKGDIPEGYSVSREKKERFSLILESASTNQTSMYLCASSLRDREAFFGQGTRLTVV.

V usage is TRBV19 and J usage is TRBJ2-1, with TRBD2 matching 12 bases. J lost 6 bases, V lost 5 bases, and 5 bases had no gene match. CDR1 is LNHDA, CDR2 SQIVND, per germline (reference sequence). The CDR3 sequence is 15 residues long. Here the CDR3 reads CASSLLGLAGNEQFF. CDR3 DNA sequence: TGTGCCAGTAGTTTGCTGGGACTAGCGGGCAATGAGCAGTTCTTC.

CDR3 coding DNA: TGTGCCAGCAGCGGGGGACTAGCGGGAGGAAGAGAGCAGTTCTTC. Protein sequence: CASSGGLAGGREQFF. The gene calls are TRBV7-6 and TRBJ2-1; 15 bases line up with TRBD2. The trim removed 5 bases at V and 10 bases at J, leaving 6 bases unmatched. CDR3 length: 15 amino acids. Germline values: CDR1 SGHVS, CDR2 FNYEAQ. Using reference TRBV7-6 and TRBJ2-1 for the parts outside the CDR3, the full variable domain is GAGVSQSPRYKVTKRGQDVALRCDPISGHVSLYWYRQALGQGPEFLTYFNYEAQQDKSGLPNDRFSAERPEGSISTLTIQRTEQRDSAMYRCASSGGLAGGREQFFGPGTRLTVL.

The chain recombines TRBV27 with TRBJ2-7; 7 bases align to TRBD2. Germline V CDR1 and CDR2: MNHEY, SMNVEV (reference sequence). The J segment lost 2 bases and the V segment lost 6 bases, leaving 7 bases of the junction unmatched. The CDR3 sequence is 14 residues long. The CDR3 region is CASSPGEGPYEQYF. CDR3 nucleotides: TGTGCCAGCAGCCCTGGGGAGGGCCCCTACGAGCAGTACTTC.

The chain links TRBV7-2 to TRBJ2-7, with 8 bases that match TRBD1. Germline lookup yields CDR1 SGHTA and CDR2 FQGNSA. Trimming took 1 base from V and 5 from J; bases not matched to a gene: 4. The CDR3 runs to 14 residues. CDR3 region: CASSLGTGSHEQYF. The CDR3 bases are TGTGCCAGCAGCTTAGGGACAGGGTCCCACGAGCAGTACTTC.

The rearrangement joins TRBV7-3 to TRBJ2-1, with no clear D. With 4 bases removed from V and 6 bases from J, the gap between germline ends came to 10 bases. The CDR3 has 13 residues. Germline values: CDR1 SGHTA, CDR2 FQGTGA. CDR3 sequence reads: CASSSTVFNEQFF. CDR3 DNA: TGTGCCAGCAGCTCAACCGTCTTCAATGAGCAGTTCTTC.

This rearrangement joins TRBV5-4 to TRBJ2-5; 11 nucleotides align to TRBD1. Trimming cost V 3 bases and J 11 bases; bases outside gene matches: 9. This CDR3 region has 14 residues. Germline-derived CDR1 and CDR2 are SGHNT and YYREEE (reference sequence). The CDR3 is CASSSGQGAGEQYF. The CDR3 nucleotides read TGTGCCAGCAGCTCCGGACAGGGGGCAGGAGAGCAGTACTTC.

CDR3 residues: CASSSLGTSNQPQHF. The DNA of the CDR3 is TGTGCCAGCAGTTCTCTCGGGACAAGCAATCAGCCCCAGCATTTT. The gene calls are TRBV27 and TRBJ1-5, with a tentative D call TRBD1 (6 bases). Germline assignment: CDR1 MNHEY and CDR2 SMNVEV (reference sequence). The germline V and J ends were trimmed by 4 bases and 1 base, with 11 bases remaining between them. This CDR3 comprises 15 residues.

The rearrangement links TRBV6-6 to TRBJ2-7; 9 bases agree with TRBD2. Germline loops: CDR1 MNHNY, CDR2 SVGAGI (reference sequence). V gave up 5 bases and J gave up 7 bases; unmatched junction bases: 3. This CDR3 contains 12 residues. CDR3 nucleotides: TGTGCCAGCAGTCCCGGACTAGCGGAGCAGTACTTC. This sequence encodes CASSPGLAEQYF.

The rearrangement uses TRBV7-9 and TRBJ2-5; TRBD2 agrees at 7 bases. In germline, CDR1 is SEHNR, CDR2 FQNEAQ (reference sequence). The CDR3 sequence is 15 residues long. V was pared by 1 base and J by 4 bases, with 6 bases of the junction left unmatched. The CDR3 loop reads CASSLGGTGGETQYF. Here the CDR3 DNA reads TGTGCCAGCAGCTTAGGAGGAACGGGAGGAGAGACCCAGTACTTC.

The chain is built from TRBV28 and TRBJ2-5; 7 positions match TRBD1. The junction had 4 bases not matched to a gene; V was cut back by 3 bases and J by 9 bases. The germline V gene has CDR1 MDHEN and CDR2 SYDVKM. This CDR3 spans 12 amino acids. The CDR3 region is CASSFGQGAQYF. CDR3 DNA: TGTGCCAGCAGTTTCGGGCAGGGGGCCCAGTACTTC.

V gene TRBV9 combines with J gene TRBJ2-7; D might be TRBD1 (6 bases). CDR1 and CDR2 (germline): SGDLS, YYNGEE. V lost 0 bases, J lost 2 bases, and 12 bases lay in between. The CDR3 contains 15 residues. The CDR3 reads CASSVEGRGPYEQYF. The CDR3 DNA follows: TGTGCCAGCAGCGTAGAGGGCAGGGGACCCTACGAGCAGTACTTC.

V gene TRBV2 combines with J gene TRBJ2-2, with 13 bases fitting TRBD2. Germline values: CDR1 SNHLY, CDR2 FYNNEI. V shed 7 bases, J shed 5 bases, and the junction held 4 bases outside the gene matches. CDR3 size: 15 residues. CDR3 in DNA: TGTGCCAGCAAAGGGACTAGCGGGATAACCGGGGAGCTGTTTTTT. Its protein is CASKGTSGITGELFF.

The chain employs TRBV10-3 and TRBJ2-1; 10 nucleotides line up with TRBD2. The germline CDR1 and CDR2 sequences are ENHRY and SYGVKD. The CDR3 totals 16 residues. V was pared by 0 bases and J by 2 bases, with 1 base of the junction left unmatched. The CDR3 bases are TGTGCCATCAGTGAGTCGCTAGCGGGAGCCTACAATGAGCAGTTCTTC. Translated: CAISESLAGAYNEQFF.

The chain links TRBV7-2 to TRBJ1-4; D ambiguous. Trimming removed 2 bases from V and 13 bases from J, with 14 bases in between. Germline CDR1 is SGHTA and CDR2 is FQGNSA. The CDR3 consists of 13 residues. CDR3 sequence reads: CASSLRQDSLLFF. CDR3 DNA: TGTGCCAGCAGCTTAAGACAAGATTCCTTACTGTTTTTT.

This chain uses TRBV4-2 with TRBJ2-1; TRBD2 matches at 10 bases. CDR3 length equals 16 residues. Losses at the gene ends were 0 bases for V and 8 bases for J; bases not matched to a gene: 7. The germline V gene has CDR1 LGHNA and CDR2 YNFKEQ. CDR3 loop: CASSQDLAGEVDEQFF. The CDR3 DNA reads as TGTGCCAGCAGCCAAGATCTAGCGGGAGAGGTCGATGAGCAGTTCTTC.

The CDR3, as DNA: TGTGCCAGCAGCTCTCGACTAGCGGGAGAGTCATACGAGCAGTACTTC. This codes for CASSSRLAGESYEQYF. The chain has TRBV7-2 and TRBJ2-7; 12 positions agree with TRBD2. The CDR3 loop spans 16 amino acids. After removal of 4 bases from V and 4 bases from J, the junction contained 8 bases not matched to a gene. The germline V gene encodes CDR1 SGHTA and CDR2 FQGNSA.

The V and J genes are TRBV10-1 and TRBJ2-7; TRBD1 matches 9 bases. CDR3 size: 15 residues. Germline V gives CDR1 WNHNN, CDR2 SYGVQD (reference sequence). Trimming at V came to 3 bases and at J to 0 bases, leaving 3 bases not matched to a gene. For the CDR3, the DNA is TGCGCCAGCAGTGACCCGGGACAGGGCTCCTACGAGCAGTACTTC. Its translation is CASSDPGQGSYEQYF.

The rearrangement links TRBV2 to TRBJ1-2; 7 nucleotides agree with TRBD1. J lost 4 bases, V lost 4 bases, and 9 bases had no gene match. Germline V CDR1 and CDR2: SNHLY, FYNNEI. The CDR3 is made up of 15 amino acids. The CDR3 spells CASSVGTAETYGYTF. In DNA, the CDR3 is TGTGCCAGCAGTGTCGGGACAGCAGAGACCTATGGCTACACCTTC.

The CDR3 sequence is CASSLDLAGGQETQYF. The CDR3 DNA sequence: TGTGCCAGCAGCTTAGATCTAGCGGGAGGCCAAGAGACCCAGTACTTC. The rearrangement links TRBV7-8 to TRBJ2-5; 11 positions agree with TRBD2. The CDR3 is made up of 16 amino acids. J was trimmed by 1 base and V by 1 base; bases with no gene match: 2. CDR1 and CDR2 from the germline V gene are SGHVS and FQNEAQ.

CDR3 protein: CASSATKTGLSYEQYF. Here the CDR3 DNA reads TGTGCCAGCAGCGCCACGAAGACAGGGCTCTCCTACGAGCAGTACTTC. The chain carries TRBV5-5 and TRBJ2-7, with 7 bases aligning to TRBD1. V gave up 4 bases and J gave up 0 bases; unmatched junction bases: 10. Per the germline V gene, CDR1 is SGHKS and CDR2 is YYEKEE (reference sequence). The CDR3 has 16 residues.

The chain employs TRBV7-6 and TRBJ2-7; D possibly corresponds to TRBD1 (5 bases). Germline loops: CDR1 SGHVS, CDR2 FNYEAQ. The V end was cut by 0 bases, the J end by 3 bases, with 6 bases between. There are 13 residues in the CDR3. CDR3 DNA sequence: TGTGCCAGCAGCTTAGCGGGGCACTACGAGCAGTACTTC. This gives the protein CASSLAGHYEQYF.